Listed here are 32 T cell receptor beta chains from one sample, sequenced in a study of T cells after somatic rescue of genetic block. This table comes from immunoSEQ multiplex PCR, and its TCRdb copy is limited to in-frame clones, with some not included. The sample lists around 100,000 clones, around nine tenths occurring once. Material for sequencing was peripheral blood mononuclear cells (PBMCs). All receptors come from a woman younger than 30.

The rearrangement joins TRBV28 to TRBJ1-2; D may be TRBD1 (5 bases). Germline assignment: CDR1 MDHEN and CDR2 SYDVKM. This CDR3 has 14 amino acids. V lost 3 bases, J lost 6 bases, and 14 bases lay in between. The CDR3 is CASSLRGRVNGYTF. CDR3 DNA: TGTGCCAGCAGTTTGAGGGGCAGGGTTAATGGCTACACCTTC.

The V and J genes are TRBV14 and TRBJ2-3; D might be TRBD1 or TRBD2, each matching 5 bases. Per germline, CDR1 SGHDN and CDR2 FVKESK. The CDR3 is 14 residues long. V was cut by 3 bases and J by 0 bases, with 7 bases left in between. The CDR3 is CASSQGESTDTQYF. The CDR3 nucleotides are TGTGCCAGCAGCCAGGGGGAGAGCACAGATACGCAGTATTTT.

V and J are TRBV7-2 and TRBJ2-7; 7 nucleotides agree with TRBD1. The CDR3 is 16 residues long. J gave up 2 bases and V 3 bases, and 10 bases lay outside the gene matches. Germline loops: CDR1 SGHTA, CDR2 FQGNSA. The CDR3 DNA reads TGTGCCAGCAGCTTTGGGTCCGGGACAGCAACCTACGAGCAGTACTTC. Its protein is CASSFGSGTATYEQYF.

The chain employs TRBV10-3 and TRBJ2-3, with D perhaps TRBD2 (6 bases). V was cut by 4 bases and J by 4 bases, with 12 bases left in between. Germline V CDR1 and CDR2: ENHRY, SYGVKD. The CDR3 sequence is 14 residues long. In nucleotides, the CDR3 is TGTGCCATCAGTGGGGGGACTGTCGCAGATACGCAGTATTTT. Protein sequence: CAISGGTVADTQYF.

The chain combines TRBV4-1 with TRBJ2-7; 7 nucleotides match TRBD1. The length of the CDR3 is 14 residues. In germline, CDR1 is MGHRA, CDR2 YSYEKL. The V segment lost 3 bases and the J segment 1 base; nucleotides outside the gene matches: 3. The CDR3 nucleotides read TGCGCCAGCAGCCAGGGGACAGATTCCTACGAGCAGTACTTC. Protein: CASSQGTDSYEQYF.

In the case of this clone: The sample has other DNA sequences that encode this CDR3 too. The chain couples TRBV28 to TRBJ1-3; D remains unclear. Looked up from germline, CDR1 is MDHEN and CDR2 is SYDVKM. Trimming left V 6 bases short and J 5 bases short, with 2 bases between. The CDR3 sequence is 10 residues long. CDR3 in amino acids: CASSRNTIYF. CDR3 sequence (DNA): TGTGCCAGCAGCCGAAACACCATATATTTT. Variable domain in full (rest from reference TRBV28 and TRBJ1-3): DVKVTQSSRYLVKRTGEKVFLECVQDMDHENMFWYRQDPGLGLRLIYFSYDVKMKEKGDIPEGYSVSREKKERFSLILESASTNQTSMYLCASSRNTIYFGEGSWLTVV.

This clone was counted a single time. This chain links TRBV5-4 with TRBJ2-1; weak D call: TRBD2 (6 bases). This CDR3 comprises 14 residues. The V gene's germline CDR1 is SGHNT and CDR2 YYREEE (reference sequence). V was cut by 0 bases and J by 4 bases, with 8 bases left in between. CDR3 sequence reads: CASSLAGVYNEQFF. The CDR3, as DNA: TGTGCCAGCAGCTTGGCGGGGGTGTACAATGAGCAGTTCTTC.

The CDR3 loop reads CASSEEAGGEQFF. As DNA, the CDR3 is TGTGCCAGCAGTGAAGAAGCGGGGGGGGAGCAGTTCTTC. The chain uses TRBV2 and TRBJ2-1, with TRBD2 identical over 10 bases. With V trimmed by 1 base and J by 10 bases, 1 base remained unmatched. The CDR3 consists of 13 residues. The germline CDR1 and CDR2 sequences are SNHLY and FYNNEI.

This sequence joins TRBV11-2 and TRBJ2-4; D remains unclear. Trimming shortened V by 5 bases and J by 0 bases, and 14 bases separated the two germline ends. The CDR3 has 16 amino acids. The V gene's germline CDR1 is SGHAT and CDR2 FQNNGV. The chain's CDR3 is CASSIRLGLAKNIQYF. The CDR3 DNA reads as TGTGCCAGCAGCATTCGACTGGGCCTAGCCAAAAACATTCAGTACTTC. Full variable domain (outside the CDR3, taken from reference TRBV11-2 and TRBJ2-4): EAGVAQSPRYKIIEKRQSVAFWCNPISGHATLYWYQQILGQGPKLLIQFQNNGVVDDSQLPKDRFSAERLKGVDSTLKIQPAKLEDSAVYLCASSIRLGLAKNIQYFGAGTRLSVL.

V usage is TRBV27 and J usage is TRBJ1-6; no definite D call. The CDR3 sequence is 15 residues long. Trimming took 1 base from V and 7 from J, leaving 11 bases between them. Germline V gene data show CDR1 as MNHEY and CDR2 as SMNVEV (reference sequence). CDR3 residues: CASSLYGPHNSPLHF. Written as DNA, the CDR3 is TGTGCCAGCAGTTTATACGGGCCACACAATTCACCCCTCCACTTT.

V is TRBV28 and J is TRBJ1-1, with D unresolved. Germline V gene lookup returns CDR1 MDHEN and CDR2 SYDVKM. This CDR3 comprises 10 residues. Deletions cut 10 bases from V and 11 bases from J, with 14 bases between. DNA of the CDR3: TGTGCCATAGGTTCGGATGTTGCTTTCTTT. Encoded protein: CAIGSDVAFF.

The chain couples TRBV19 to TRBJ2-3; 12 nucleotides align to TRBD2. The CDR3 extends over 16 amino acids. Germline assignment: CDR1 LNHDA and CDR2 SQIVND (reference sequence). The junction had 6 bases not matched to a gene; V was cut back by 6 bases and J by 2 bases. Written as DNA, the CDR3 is TGTGCCAGTAGCCGACTAGCGGGAGCTTTCACAGATACGCAGTATTTT. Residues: CASSRLAGAFTDTQYF. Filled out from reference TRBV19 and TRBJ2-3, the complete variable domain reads DGGITQSPKYLFRKEGQNVTLSCEQNLNHDAMYWYRQDPGQGLRLIYYSQIVNDFQKGDIAEGYSVSREKKESFPLTVTSAQKNPTAFYLCASSRLAGAFTDTQYFGPGTRLTVL.

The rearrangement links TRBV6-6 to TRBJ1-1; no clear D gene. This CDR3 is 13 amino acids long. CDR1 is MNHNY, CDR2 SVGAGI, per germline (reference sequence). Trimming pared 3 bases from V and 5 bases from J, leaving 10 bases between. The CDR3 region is CASSYRGDTEAFF. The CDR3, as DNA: TGTGCCAGCAGTTATCGGGGAGATACTGAAGCTTTCTTT.

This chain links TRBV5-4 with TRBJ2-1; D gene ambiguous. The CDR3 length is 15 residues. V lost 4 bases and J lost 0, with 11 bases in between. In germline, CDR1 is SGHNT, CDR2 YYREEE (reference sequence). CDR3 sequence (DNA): TGTGCCAGCAGCCGCGACTGGAGCTCCTACAATGAGCAGTTCTTC. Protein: CASSRDWSSYNEQFF.

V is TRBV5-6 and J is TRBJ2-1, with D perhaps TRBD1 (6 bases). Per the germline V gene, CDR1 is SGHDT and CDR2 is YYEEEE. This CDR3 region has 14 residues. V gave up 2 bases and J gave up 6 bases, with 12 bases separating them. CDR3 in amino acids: CASSFWTVTNEQFF. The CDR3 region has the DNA TGTGCCAGCAGCTTTTGGACAGTCACCAATGAGCAGTTCTTC.

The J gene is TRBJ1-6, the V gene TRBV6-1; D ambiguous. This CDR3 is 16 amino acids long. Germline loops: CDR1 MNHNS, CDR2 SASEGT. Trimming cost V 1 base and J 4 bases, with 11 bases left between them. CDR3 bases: TGTGCCAGCAGTGAAGTAAAGATACTATATAATTCACCCCTCCACTTT. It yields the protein CASSEVKILYNSPLHF.

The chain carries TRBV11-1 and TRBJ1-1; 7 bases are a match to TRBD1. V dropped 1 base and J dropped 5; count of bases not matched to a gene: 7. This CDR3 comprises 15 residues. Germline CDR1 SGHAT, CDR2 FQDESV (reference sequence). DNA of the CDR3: TGTGCCAGCAGCTTAGTAGGGGGCGGTATGACTGAAGCTTTCTTT. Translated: CASSLVGGGMTEAFF.

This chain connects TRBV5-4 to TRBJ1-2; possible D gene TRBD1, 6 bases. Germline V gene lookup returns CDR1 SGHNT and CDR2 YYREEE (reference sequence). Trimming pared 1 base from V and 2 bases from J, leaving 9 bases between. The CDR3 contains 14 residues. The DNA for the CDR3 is TGTGCCAGCAGCTTGACAGGGCCCAACTATGGCTACACCTTC. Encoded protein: CASSLTGPNYGYTF.

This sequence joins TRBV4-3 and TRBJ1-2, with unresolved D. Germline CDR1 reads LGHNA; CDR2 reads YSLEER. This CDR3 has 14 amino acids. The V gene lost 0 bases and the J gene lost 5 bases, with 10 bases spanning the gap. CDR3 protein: CASSQDVSSYGYTF. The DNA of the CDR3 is TGCGCCAGCAGCCAAGATGTCAGTAGTTATGGCTACACCTTC.

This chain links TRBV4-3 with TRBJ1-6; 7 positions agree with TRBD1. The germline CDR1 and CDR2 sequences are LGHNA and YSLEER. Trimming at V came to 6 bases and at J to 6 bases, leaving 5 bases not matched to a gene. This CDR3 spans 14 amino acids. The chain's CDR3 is CASRSKGANSPLHF. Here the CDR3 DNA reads TGCGCCAGCAGGAGTAAGGGGGCTAATTCACCCCTCCACTTT.

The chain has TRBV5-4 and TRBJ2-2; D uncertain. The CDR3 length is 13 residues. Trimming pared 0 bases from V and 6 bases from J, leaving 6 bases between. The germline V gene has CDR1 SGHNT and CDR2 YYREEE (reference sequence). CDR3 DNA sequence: TGTGCCAGCAGCTTGGGACGCGCCGGGGAGCTGTTTTTT. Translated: CASSLGRAGELFF.

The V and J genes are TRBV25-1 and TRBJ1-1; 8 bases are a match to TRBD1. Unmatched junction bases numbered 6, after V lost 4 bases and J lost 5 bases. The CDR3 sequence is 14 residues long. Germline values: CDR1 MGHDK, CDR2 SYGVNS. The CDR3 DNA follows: TGTGCCAGCAGTGGGCGGACAGGGAGGACTGAAGCTTTCTTT. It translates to CASSGRTGRTEAFF.

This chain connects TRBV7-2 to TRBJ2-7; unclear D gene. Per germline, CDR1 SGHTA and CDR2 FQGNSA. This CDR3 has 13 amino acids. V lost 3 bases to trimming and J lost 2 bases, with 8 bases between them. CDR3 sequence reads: CASSFGSAYEQYF. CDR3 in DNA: TGTGCCAGCAGCTTCGGCAGCGCCTACGAGCAGTACTTC.

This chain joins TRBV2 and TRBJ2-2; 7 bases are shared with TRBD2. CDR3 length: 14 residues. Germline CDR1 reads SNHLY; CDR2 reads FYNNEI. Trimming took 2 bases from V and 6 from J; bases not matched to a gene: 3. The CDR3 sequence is CASSEITSAGELFF. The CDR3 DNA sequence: TGTGCCAGCAGTGAAATAACTAGCGCCGGGGAGCTGTTTTTT.

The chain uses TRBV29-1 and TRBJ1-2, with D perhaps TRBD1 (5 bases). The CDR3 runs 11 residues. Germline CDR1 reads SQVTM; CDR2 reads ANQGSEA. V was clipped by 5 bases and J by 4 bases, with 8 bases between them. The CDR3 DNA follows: TGCAGCGTTCGAAGGGGCTATGGCTACACCTTC. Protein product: CSVRRGYGYTF. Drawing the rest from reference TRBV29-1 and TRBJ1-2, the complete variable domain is SAVISQKPSRDICQRGTSLTIQCQVDSQVTMMFWYRQQPGQSLTLIATANQGSEATYESGFVIDKFPISRPNLTFSTLTVSNMSPEDSSIYLCSVRRGYGYTFGSGTRLTVV.

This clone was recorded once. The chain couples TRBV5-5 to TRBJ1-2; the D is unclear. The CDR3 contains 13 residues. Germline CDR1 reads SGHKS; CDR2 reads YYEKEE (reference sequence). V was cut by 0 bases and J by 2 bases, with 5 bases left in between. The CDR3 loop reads CASSLELNYGYTF. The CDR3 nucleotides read TGTGCCAGCAGCTTGGAACTGAACTATGGCTACACCTTC.

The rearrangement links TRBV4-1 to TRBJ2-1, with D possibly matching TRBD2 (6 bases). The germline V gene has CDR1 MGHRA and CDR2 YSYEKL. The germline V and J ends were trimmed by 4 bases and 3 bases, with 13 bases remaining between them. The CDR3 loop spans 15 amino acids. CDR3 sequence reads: CASSPVGGIYNEQFF. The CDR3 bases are TGCGCCAGCAGCCCCGTTGGGGGGATCTACAATGAGCAGTTCTTC.

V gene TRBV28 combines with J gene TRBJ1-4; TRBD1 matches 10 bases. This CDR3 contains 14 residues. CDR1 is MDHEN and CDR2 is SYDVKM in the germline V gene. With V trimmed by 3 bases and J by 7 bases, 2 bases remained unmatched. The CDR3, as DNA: TGTGCCAGCAGTTTTTGGACAGGGGGTGAAAAACTGTTTTTT. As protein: CASSFWTGGEKLFF.

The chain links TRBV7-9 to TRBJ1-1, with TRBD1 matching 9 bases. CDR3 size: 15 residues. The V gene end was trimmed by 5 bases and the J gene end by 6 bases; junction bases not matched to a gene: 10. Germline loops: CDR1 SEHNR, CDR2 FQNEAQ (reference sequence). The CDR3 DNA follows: TGTGCCAGCAGCCCCTTACAGACAGGGGGGCCTGAAGCTTTCTTT. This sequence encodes CASSPLQTGGPEAFF.

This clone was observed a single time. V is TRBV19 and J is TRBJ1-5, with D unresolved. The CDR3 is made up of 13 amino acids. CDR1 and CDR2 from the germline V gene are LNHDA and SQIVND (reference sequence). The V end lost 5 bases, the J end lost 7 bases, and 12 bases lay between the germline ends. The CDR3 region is CASSVPLVQPQHF. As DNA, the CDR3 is TGTGCCAGTAGTGTCCCCCTGGTGCAGCCCCAGCATTTT.

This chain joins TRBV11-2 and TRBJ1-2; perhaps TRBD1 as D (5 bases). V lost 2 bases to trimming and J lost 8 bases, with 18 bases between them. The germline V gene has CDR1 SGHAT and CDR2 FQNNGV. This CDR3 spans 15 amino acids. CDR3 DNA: TGTGCCAGCAGCTTAAGTATAGGACTTGCAGGGGGCTACACCTTC. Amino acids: CASSLSIGLAGGYTF. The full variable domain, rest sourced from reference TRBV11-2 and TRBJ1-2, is EAGVAQSPRYKIIEKRQSVAFWCNPISGHATLYWYQQILGQGPKLLIQFQNNGVVDDSQLPKDRFSAERLKGVDSTLKIQPAKLEDSAVYLCASSLSIGLAGGYTFGSGTRLTVV.

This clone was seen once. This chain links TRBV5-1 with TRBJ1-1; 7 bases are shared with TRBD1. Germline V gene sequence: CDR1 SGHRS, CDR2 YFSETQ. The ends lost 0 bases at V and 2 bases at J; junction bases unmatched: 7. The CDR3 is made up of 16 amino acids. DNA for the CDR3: TGCGCCAGCAGCTTGGGGAGGGGGCTGAGAAACACTGAAGCTTTCTTT. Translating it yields CASSLGRGLRNTEAFF.